This TCR beta chain derives from a study of T cells in Graves' hyperthyroidism and ophthalmopathy. This clonotype was picked up a small number of times. The CDR3 has 14 amino acids. With 1 base removed from V and 8 bases from J, the gap between germline ends came to 15 bases. CDR1 is SGHRS and CDR2 is YFSETQ in the germline V gene. RNA transcripts were the template for amplifying TCR beta CDR3 regions. The HTBI primer set was used in a first-round RT-PCR of the TCR CDR3. MiXCR, applied by TCRdb to the multiplex PCR reads, yields one record per CDR3 protein. The table shows approximately 700,000 distinct CDR3 sequences, with approximately 42% occurring only once.

The receptor comes from an adult man with Graves' disease, either hyperthyroidism or ophthalmopathy (not recorded which). V is TRBV5-1 and J is TRBJ1-2; D gene unclear. The sample comprised peripheral blood or thyroid tissue (not recorded which). The CDR3 bases are TGCGCCAGCAGCTTGTCCCGGGAACTCGGCGGCTACACCTTC. Protein product: CASSLSRELGGYTF.